A single sample gave rise to the 31 T cell receptor beta chains below, sequenced in a study of sequential checkpoint blockade in melanoma. The data were produced by immunoSEQ multiplex PCR, yet TCRdb's version contains in-frame clones alone and is incomplete. Of around 18,000 clones in the sample, 55% to 70% were seen once. Regarding treatment: randomized to nivolumab then ipilimumab (arm A) or the reverse (arm B). This specimen was CD8+ T cells sorted from blood (inferred from file names), taken from a patient given nivolumab and ipilimumab in sequence. The receptors come from a human donor with melanoma.

This clone was recorded only once. V usage is TRBV5-1 and J usage is TRBJ1-2; D gene uncertain. Trimming stripped 5 bases from V and 3 bases from J, with 20 bases between. CDR3 length: 16 residues. Germline CDR1 reads SGHRS; CDR2 reads YFSETQ. The CDR3 protein is CASRPLGGPRDYGYTF. For the CDR3, the DNA is TGCGCCAGCAGACCCCTGGGAGGGCCGCGAGACTATGGCTACACCTTC.

The chain carries TRBV4-2 and TRBJ2-1, with TRBD2 identical over 7 bases. The germline gives CDR1 LGHNA, CDR2 YNFKEQ. CDR3 size: 16 residues. With V trimmed by 0 bases and J by 6 bases, 8 bases remained unmatched. CDR3 bases: TGTGCCAGCAGCCAAGACGGACTAGATACCATCAATGAGCAGTTCTTC. This sequence encodes CASSQDGLDTINEQFF.

The chain has TRBV5-6 and TRBJ2-1; the match to TRBD1 covers 7 bases. This CDR3 is built from 15 residues. Germline CDR1 SGHDT, CDR2 YYEEEE. After removal of 3 bases from V and 3 bases from J, the junction contained 6 bases not matched to a gene. For the CDR3, the DNA is TGTGCCAGCAGCTGGGACAGACAATTCTACAATGAGCAGTTCTTC. Its protein is CASSWDRQFYNEQFF.

The chain uses TRBV13 and TRBJ1-1, with 8 positions matching TRBD1. Trimming removed 4 bases from V and 3 bases from J; junction bases left unmatched: 4. This CDR3 spans 14 amino acids. Germline lookup yields CDR1 PRHDT and CDR2 FYEKMQ (reference sequence). CDR3 sequence: CASSSGQAYTEAFF. The CDR3 region has the DNA TGTGCCAGCAGCTCGGGACAGGCCTACACTGAAGCTTTCTTT.

The CDR3 region has the DNA TGTGCCAGCAGTCTCGACATTATCTATGGCTACACCTTC. This sequence encodes CASSLDIIYGYTF. The chain uses TRBV6-5 and TRBJ1-2; no clear D gene. V was trimmed by 5 bases and J by 4 bases, leaving 11 bases between them. The CDR3 runs to 13 residues. Germline assignment: CDR1 MNHEY and CDR2 SVGAGI.

V is TRBV6-5 and J is TRBJ2-5; D gene uncertain. The V end lost 2 bases, the J end lost 1 base, and 11 bases lay between the germline ends. The germline CDR1 and CDR2 sequences are MNHEY and SVGAGI. This CDR3 has 15 amino acids. CDR3 sequence: CASSYMTAGQETQYF. The CDR3 DNA reads as TGTGCCAGCAGTTACATGACGGCAGGCCAAGAGACCCAGTACTTC.

The V call is TRBV6-6, the J call TRBJ2-7, with D possibly being TRBD2 (6 bases). The V gene lost 4 bases and the J gene lost 0 bases, with 13 bases spanning the gap. The CDR3 is made up of 15 amino acids. Germline lookup yields CDR1 MNHNY and CDR2 SVGAGI (reference sequence). The CDR3 coding sequence is TGTGCCAGCAGTTTATTGGGACTCAGCTCCTACGAGCAGTACTTC. Translating it yields CASSLLGLSSYEQYF.

The chain employs TRBV29-1 and TRBJ2-7; D uncertain. The CDR3 has 15 amino acids. Trimming took 2 bases from V and 0 from J, leaving 14 bases between them. CDR1 and CDR2 from the germline V gene are SQVTM and ANQGSEA. CDR3 residues: CSVENPTESSYEQYF. CDR3 nucleotides: TGCAGCGTTGAAAACCCAACAGAGAGCTCCTACGAGCAGTACTTC.

Only one count was recorded for this clone. The CDR3 DNA sequence: TGTGCCAGCAGGTCCTCGGGACTGCCTGGGGATACGCAGTATTTT. Translated: CASRSSGLPGDTQYF. The chain joins TRBV13 to TRBJ2-3, with D perhaps TRBD2 (6 bases). CDR1 PRHDT and CDR2 FYEKMQ come from the germline V gene (reference sequence). The CDR3 is 15 residues long. V was pared by 6 bases and J by 6 bases, with 19 bases between. Full variable domain (remainder filled in from reference TRBV13 and TRBJ2-3): AAGVIQSPRHLIKEKRETATLKCYPIPRHDTVYWYQQGPGQDPQFLISFYEKMQSDKGSIPDRFSAQQFSDYHSELNMSSLELGDSALYFCASRSSGLPGDTQYFGPGTRLTVL.

The CDR3 nucleotides are TGTGCCAGCAGTACACAGGGGGCGCGTTGGCAGCCCCAGCATTTT. Translation gives CASSTQGARWQPQHF. The V call is TRBV27, the J call TRBJ1-5, with 9 bases lining up with TRBD1. This CDR3 is built from 15 residues. CDR1 and CDR2 (germline): MNHEY, SMNVEV (reference sequence). V lost 5 bases, J lost 7 bases, and 9 bases stayed unmatched.

The chain links TRBV5-6 to TRBJ1-5; no reliable D call. There are 14 residues in the CDR3. Deletions cut 0 bases from V and 5 bases from J, with 9 bases between. CDR1 is SGHDT, CDR2 YYEEEE, per germline. For the CDR3, the DNA is TGTGCCAGCAGCTTGGCCTCGTCAGATCAGCCCCAGCATTTT. It translates to CASSLASSDQPQHF. The whole variable domain, filled in from reference TRBV5-6 and TRBJ1-5, reads DAGVTQSPTHLIKTRGQQVTLRCSPKSGHDTVSWYQQALGQGPQFIFQYYEEEERQRGNFPDRFSGHQFPNYSSELNVNALLLGDSALYLCASSLASSDQPQHFGDGTRLSIL.

The chain has TRBV28 and TRBJ1-2; 7 bases are shared with TRBD1. Germline loops: CDR1 MDHEN, CDR2 SYDVKM. The CDR3 is made up of 14 amino acids. Trimming removed 4 bases from V and 3 bases from J; junction bases left unmatched: 5. The CDR3 spells CASSWEQGYYGYTF. In DNA form, the CDR3 reads TGTGCCAGCAGTTGGGAACAGGGGTACTATGGCTACACCTTC.

The rearrangement uses TRBV6-5 and TRBJ1-2; D not certain. CDR1 and CDR2 (germline): MNHEY, SVGAGI. The V end was cut by 0 bases, the J end by 4 bases, with 9 bases between. This CDR3 spans 14 amino acids. The CDR3 bases are TGTGCCAGCAGTTACTCCCGGGAGGCCTATGGCTACACCTTC. Translation gives CASSYSREAYGYTF.

The chain joins TRBV5-6 to TRBJ2-3, with TRBD2 identical over 9 bases. The CDR3 loop spans 16 amino acids. The germline CDR1 and CDR2 sequences are SGHDT and YYEEEE. V lost 4 bases to trimming and J lost 2 bases; unmatched junction nucleotides: 8. CDR3 amino acids: CASSHSAGGYTDTQYF. CDR3 sequence (DNA): TGTGCCAGCAGCCATTCCGCGGGAGGGTACACAGATACGCAGTATTTT.

In this sample, this clone turned up a few times. One end of the junction does not line up with germline, which may come from a read error. This sequence joins TRBV6-1 and TRBJ2-1; perhaps TRBD2 as D (6 bases). Per germline, CDR1 MNHNS and CDR2 SASEGT. There are 16 residues in the CDR3. CDR3 sequence: CAISGSPEGSNNEQFF. CDR3 nucleotide sequence: TGTGCCATCAGTGGATCCCCGGAGGGCAGCAACAATGAGCAGTTCTTC.

The chain joins TRBV6-6 to TRBJ2-7; 8 positions match TRBD1. CDR3 length: 13 residues. The J segment lost 6 bases and the V segment lost 5 bases, leaving 6 bases of the junction unmatched. The V gene's germline CDR1 is MNHNY and CDR2 SVGAGI (reference sequence). The CDR3 DNA reads as TGTGCCAGCAGTCCCCTAGACAGGGGCGAGCAGTACTTC. Its translation: CASSPLDRGEQYF.

V and J are TRBV12-1 and TRBJ1-6. TRBV12-1 is flagged as a pseudogene. The CDR3 spans 16 residues. The CDR3: CASSLSRRGLNSPLHF. For the CDR3, the DNA is TGTGCCAGCAGCCTTAGTAGGCGGGGGCTGAATTCACCCCTCCACTTT.

The genes are TRBV7-6 and TRBJ2-1; the D is unclear. This CDR3 spans 13 amino acids. The V and J ends lost 1 base and 6 bases respectively, with 7 bases between them. From germline, CDR1 is SGHVS and CDR2 FNYEAQ. CDR3 bases: TGTGCCAGCAGCTTAGAAGAGGTCAATGAGCAGTTCTTC. Its translation: CASSLEEVNEQFF.

This chain joins TRBV4-2 and TRBJ2-2; 7 bases match TRBD2. The J segment lost 0 bases and the V segment lost 5 bases, leaving 6 bases of the junction unmatched. CDR1 is LGHNA and CDR2 is YNFKEQ in the germline V gene. The CDR3 has 16 amino acids. CDR3 coding DNA: TGTGCCAGCAGCGTACGTGCGGGAGCGAACACCGGGGAGCTGTTTTTT. Residues: CASSVRAGANTGELFF.

V is TRBV29-1 and J is TRBJ1-2; possibly TRBD1 for D (6 bases). This CDR3 region has 13 residues. The ends were cut back, 4 bases at V and 4 bases at J, with 13 bases in the middle. Germline V lookup: CDR1 SQVTM, CDR2 ANQGSEA. The DNA for the CDR3 is TGCAGCGTTGGGTCAGGGGCTGGCTATGGCTACACCTTC. Translation gives CSVGSGAGYGYTF. Full variable domain (remainder filled in from reference TRBV29-1 and TRBJ1-2): SAVISQKPSRDICQRGTSLTIQCQVDSQVTMMFWYRQQPGQSLTLIATANQGSEATYESGFVIDKFPISRPNLTFSTLTVSNMSPEDSSIYLCSVGSGAGYGYTFGSGTRLTVV.

The V and J genes are TRBV5-5 and TRBJ1-1; D unclear. The CDR3 covers 13 residues. V lost 2 bases and J lost 3, with 8 bases in between. The V gene's germline CDR1 is SGHKS and CDR2 YYEKEE (reference sequence). This chain's CDR3 is CASSFDIYTEAFF. The DNA for the CDR3 is TGTGCCAGCAGCTTCGACATATACACTGAAGCTTTCTTT.

The rearrangement joins TRBV4-1 to TRBJ2-1; 8 nucleotides align to TRBD2. The length of the CDR3 is 15 residues. Germline CDR1 is MGHRA and CDR2 is YSYEKL. J was trimmed by 4 bases and V by 6 bases; bases with no gene match: 8. CDR3 protein: CASSHGLADYNEQFF. CDR3 nucleotides: TGCGCCAGCAGTCACGGACTAGCCGATTACAATGAGCAGTTCTTC.

The V call is TRBV5-1, the J call TRBJ1-5; D is unresolved. In germline, CDR1 is SGHRS, CDR2 YFSETQ. The CDR3 totals 16 residues. V was cut by 2 bases and J by 3 bases, with 15 bases left in between. This CDR3 reads CASSLTPGSSNQPQHF. Written as DNA, the CDR3 is TGCGCCAGCAGCTTAACCCCCGGGTCCTCCAATCAGCCCCAGCATTTT. The variable domain in full, with the rest retrieved from reference TRBV5-1 and TRBJ1-5, is KAGVTQTPRYLIKTRGQQVTLSCSPISGHRSVSWYQQTPGQGLQFLFEYFSETQRNKGNFPGRFSGRQFSNSRSEMNVSTLELGDSALYLCASSLTPGSSNQPQHFGDGTRLSIL.

The chain employs TRBV6-5 and TRBJ2-7; TRBD1 matches 8 bases. CDR3 length: 16 residues. Germline V gives CDR1 MNHEY, CDR2 SVGAGI. The ends lost 3 bases at V and 5 bases at J; junction bases unmatched: 12. The CDR3 here is CASSYFAGTGADEQYF. The CDR3 region has the DNA TGTGCCAGCAGTTATTTTGCCGGGACAGGCGCCGACGAGCAGTACTTC.

J is TRBJ2-3 and V is TRBV7-9; 7 bases align to TRBD2. V shed 3 bases and J 0 bases; nucleotides not matched to a gene: 9. The length of the CDR3 is 17 residues. The germline gives CDR1 SEHNR, CDR2 FQNEAQ (reference sequence). CDR3 sequence (DNA): TGTGCCAGCAGCTTTAGGCAGAGCGGGGCTAGCACAGATACGCAGTATTTT. Translating it yields CASSFRQSGASTDTQYF.

The V gene is TRBV7-6, the J gene TRBJ2-7, with 8 nucleotides matching TRBD2. CDR3 size: 15 residues. Looked up from germline, CDR1 is SGHVS and CDR2 is FNYEAQ. Trimming at V came to 5 bases and at J to 4 bases, leaving 10 bases not matched to a gene. The chain's CDR3 is CASSPSPGGVYEQYF. CDR3 bases: TGTGCCAGCAGCCCCTCGCCCGGGGGGGTTTACGAGCAGTACTTC.

This clone was seen a handful of times. V is TRBV28 and J is TRBJ2-3, with 11 bases identical to TRBD1. V was clipped by 5 bases and J by 4 bases; unmatched bases: 5. The CDR3 extends over 15 amino acids. Per the germline V gene, CDR1 is MDHEN and CDR2 is SYDVKM. The CDR3 DNA sequence: TGTGCCAGCAGTCTCCGGACAGGGGGCGCAGATACGCAGTATTTT. It is translated as CASSLRTGGADTQYF.

The J gene is TRBJ1-1, the V gene TRBV7-3, with unresolved D. V was shortened by 4 bases and J by 4 bases, with 10 bases between the two germline ends. Germline values: CDR1 SGHTA, CDR2 FQGTGA. The CDR3 loop spans 13 amino acids. The CDR3 loop is CASSYGVATEAFF. The CDR3 bases are TGTGCCAGCAGCTACGGGGTGGCCACTGAAGCTTTCTTT.

The chain combines TRBV30 with TRBJ2-7; D is unclear. Germline CDR1 GTSNPN, CDR2 SVGIG (reference sequence). V lost 2 bases to trimming and J lost 7 bases, with 9 bases between them. CDR3 length equals 11 residues. This chain's CDR3 is CAWSPAREQYF. The CDR3 DNA reads as TGTGCCTGGAGTCCTGCCCGGGAGCAGTACTTC. The whole variable domain, remainder taken from reference TRBV30 and TRBJ2-7, is SQTIHQWPATLVQPVGSPLSLECTVEGTSNPNLYWYRQAAGRGLQLLFYSVGIGQISSEVPQNLSASRPQDRQFILSSKKLLLSDSGFYLCAWSPAREQYFGPGTRLTVT.

J is TRBJ1-1 and V is TRBV9; no clear D gene. V lost 4 bases and J 0 bases, leaving 19 bases between the germline ends. Germline V gene sequence: CDR1 SGDLS, CDR2 YYNGEE. This CDR3 comprises 17 residues. The CDR3 spells CASSLEPLVGMNTEAFF. CDR3 coding DNA: TGTGCCAGCAGCCTCGAACCACTTGTCGGGATGAACACTGAAGCTTTCTTT.

The J gene is TRBJ1-2, the V gene TRBV6-5; D might be TRBD1 (5 bases). Germline CDR1 reads MNHEY; CDR2 reads SVGAGI. CDR3 length equals 15 residues. V was shortened by 6 bases and J by 5 bases, with 19 bases between the two germline ends. The CDR3 DNA sequence: TGTGCCAGCAGCGACGGGGGGAGCAAGCTTTATGGCTACACCTTC. It is translated as CASSDGGSKLYGYTF.